This entry is about one TCR beta chain. These data originate in a study of blood T cell repertoires in COVID-19. At the level of the study: The samples span acute and convalescent COVID-19 from the United States, Italy and Spain. PBMCs, B-cell-depleted T cells, or T cells were the source of the cDNA or gDNA that made up the material.

Original processing notes: Cell counts per sample came from amplifying reference gene primers. Libraries were prepared by immunoSEQ multiplex PCR; TCRdb keeps only in-frame clonotypes and omits some of them. That table supplies the V and J calls and clone size; D and trimming were determined from the DNA. This sample has approximately 240,000 clones, with roughly 80% found just once. This TCR came from a woman of 80 years or more with active or convalescent COVID-19. Sequenced material: peripheral blood.

CDR3: CASSHSGGDTDTQYF. The CDR3 nucleotides are TGCGCCAGCAGCCATAGCGGGGGCGACACAGATACGCAGTATTTT. The chain is built from TRBV4-1 and TRBJ2-3; the match to TRBD2 covers 9 bases. J lost 2 bases, V lost 3 bases, and 3 bases had no gene match. Germline V lookup: CDR1 MGHRA, CDR2 YSYEKL. The CDR3 covers 15 residues.